This T cell receptor (beta chain) comes out of a study of a mutant IDH1 vaccine in newly diagnosed glioma. Study results and caveats: Shifts in the top peripheral T cell clonotypes seemed unrelated to pseudoprogression.

Germline-derived CDR1 and CDR2 are MGHDK and SYGVNS. Trimming removed 7 bases from V and 7 bases from J; junction bases left unmatched: 1. This CDR3 region has 11 residues. Details on this clone: The antigen is unknown.

Sequenced by immunoSEQ multiplex PCR; TCRdb stores in-frame clones only, minus some. The table has roughly 38,000 clones, about 76% seen once. Described time point: week 23, last vaccination. Doses consisted of 300 ug of mutant IDH1 20-mer peptide each, paired with topical imiquimod. The clonotype was recovered from a man aged 45-65 years with glioma. The chain employs TRBV25-1 and TRBJ1-2, with 9 positions matching TRBD1. Specimen: PBMCs, collected from a glioma patient whose treatment included an IDH1 peptide vaccine. The CDR3 DNA reads as TGTGCCAGCATGACAGGGGGTGGCTACACCTTC. Translating it yields CASMTGGGYTF.